This T cell receptor (delta chain) was recorded in a study of gamma delta lymphoproliferative disorders and STAT genes (dated by TCRdb to the late 2010s). About the full investigation: Gamma-chain libraries were prepared from at least 50 ng of genomic DNA using the LymphoTrack Dx TCRG Assay. Because no corresponding Invivoscribe delta assay was available, delta-chain libraries were prepared according to the EuroClonality-NGS working group standard operating procedure. The study profiled TCR gamma and delta CDR3 repertoires by deep sequencing in Tgammadelta lymphoproliferative disease patients and healthy controls, within a larger immunophenotypic and STAT-mutation study. To confirm results, a couple of gamma-chain samples and all delta-chain samples were sequenced twice.

Both library preparation methods relied on multiplex PCR with primers aimed at conserved V and J regions of the TCR genes. The amplicons were purified, pooled and then sequenced on an Illumina MiSeq platform. The published analysis was carried out like this. V(D)J alignment, clonotype assembly and translation were handled by MiXCR, while functionality assessment and CDR3 repertoire analyses were done with VDJtools. The IMGT definition of CDR3 was applied, and only productive sequences using functional genes were analyzed, with ORF genes and pseudogenes left out. A custom Python script was used to search all patients and controls for identical amino acid CDR3s of major clonotypes (frequency >=5%). To compare clonotype frequencies between patients and controls, a one-sided non-parametric Wilcoxon test was applied. TCRdb called clones anew from the public reads via CATT; matching DNA rows were later pooled. TCRdb's processing, not the study's, gives the V and J calls here. Recorded for this sample are over a thousand delta-chain clones; roughly 1.9% of them occurred a single time. The ten biggest clones cover 49% of the sample.

According to the germline V gene, CDR1 reads GEAIGNYY and CDR2 reads EKD. The CDR3, from cysteine to phenylalanine, totals 19 residues. Only the CDR3 region is kept as DNA, spanning 57 bases read in frame from base 1. The V and J ends are trimmed by 5 bases and 0 bases, leaving 27 bases between them. Genomic DNA from peripheral blood mononuclear cells isolated from patients and controls was used for TCR sequencing. The control group, matched to the patients for age and sex, consisted of 23 healthy adult blood donors (about 12 males and roughly 11 females) with a median age of around 64 years. This clone has just a few counts. Its antigen remains unidentified. This DNA's translation and the protein TCRdb lists, from a much larger clone, do not match at residue 5, likely due to a read error; the protein shown is translated from the DNA. What the authors observed across the whole study: Almost every major gamma and delta clonotype found in patients was public, meaning shared with at least one healthy donor, with just a couple of gamma clonotypes being private to disease. Control T cells likely spanned varied maturation stages, while leukemic cells were skewed toward terminal effectors, potentially limiting patient-control comparisons. In whole-repertoire clustering, patient gamma repertoires grouped separately from healthy controls, whereas delta repertoires showed no separation between groups. It was noted by the authors that NGS specificity may be reduced at low frequencies, so confirmation of the public or private nature of leukemic clones is needed.

The TCR sequence derives from a human donor in good health. The rearrangement combines TRDV2 with TRDJ1; D gene: possibly TRDD3, on 6 matching bases. The sequenced sample was blood. DNA sequence: TGTGCCTGTGCCTGGCTAGGGGGCGCTGGGGACACAGACACCGATAAACTCATCTTT. It codes for CACAWLGGAGDTDTDKLIF.